A selection of T cell receptor beta chains follows, all from one sample in a study of blood T cell repertoires in COVID-19. Measured with immunoSEQ multiplex PCR; TCRdb has only the in-frame clones, and not every one. The sample has several thousand clones, 80% to 90% seen once. The specimen sequenced was peripheral blood. These receptors all stem from a human donor in a cohort sampled during active COVID-19. The donor label of this sample is uncertain. CDR3s include the opening cysteine and the closing phenylalanine or tryptophan. D genes are given only for firm matches. The size of a clone is reported for some rows only, either as once, few or many, or as a class for expanded clones.

D: -
V: TRBV10-1
size: once
CDR3: CASSLKYF

D: TRBD1
V: TRBV7-3
size: once
CDR3: CASTGAAGGLEETQYF

D: TRBD1
V: TRBV19
size: -
CDR3: CASSFRDRRNEQYF

D: -
V: TRBV5-1
size: -
CDR3: CASSLAGSNQPQHF

D: -
V: TRBV6-5
size: -
CDR3: CASRPTGVGDTQYF

D: TRBD2
V: TRBV11-2
size: -
CDR3: CASSPLAGSSYNEQFF

D: -
V: TRBV19
size: -
CDR3: CASSRVMNTEAFF

D: -
V: TRBV6-5
size: -
CDR3: CASSYDRAGGTDTQYF

D: TRBD1
V: TRBV6-5
size: few
CDR3: CASNRQGAVNSPLHF

D: -
V: TRBV27
size: -
CDR3: CASSLFWGGHTEAFF

D: TRBD2
V: TRBV2
size: -
CDR3: CASNRLTSGRDYNEQFF

D: TRBD1
V: TRBV7-9
size: -
CDR3: CASSYDRGSTDTQYF

D: -
V: TRBV6-5
size: -
CDR3: CASRGLATYEQYF

D: -
V: TRBV9
size: once
CDR3: CASSVLQDNEQFF

D: -
V: TRBV5-1
size: -
CDR3: CASSFNGGSNQPQHF

D: TRBD1
V: TRBV6-5
size: -
CDR3: CASLDRERRGYTF

D: -
V: TRBV27
size: -
CDR3: CASRLSTVVYEQYF